A selection of T cell receptor beta chains follows, all from one sample in a study of shared clonotypes between healthy human individuals. Profiling relied on immunoSEQ multiplex PCR, and the TCRdb table lists in-frame clones only, not all of them. The table lists 2 million to 2.5 million clones, roughly 93% of them singletons. Sequencing was carried out using naive CD4+ T cells from PBMCs. These receptors were obtained from a man aged 18 to 29 in good health. Some clones in this sample may be carry-over from other donors' samples. Each CDR3 is given with its conserved first and last residue. D genes are given only for firm matches. Some rows mark clone size as missing; the rest say once, few, many or name a class of expanded clone.

CDR3	DNA	D	size	V	J
CASSPEVGTEAFF	TGTGCCAGCAGCCCGGAGGTGGGGACTGAAGCTTTCTTT	-	-	TRBV7-8	TRBJ1-1
CASSPWESSYEQYF	TGTGCCAGCTCACCATGGGAATCGTCCTACGAGCAGTACTTC	-	-	TRBV18	TRBJ2-7
CASSVAGQRNEKLFF	TGTGCCAGCAGCGTAGCCGGACAGAGGAATGAAAAACTGTTTTTT	-	-	TRBV9	TRBJ1-4
CASSLDGQGTYGYTF	TGCGCCAGCAGCTTGGACGGACAGGGCACTTATGGCTACACCTTC	TRBD1	-	TRBV5-1	TRBJ1-2
CASSFSGHENYTF	TGTGCCAGCAGCTTTTCAGGACACGAAAACTACACCTTC	-	-	TRBV7-3	TRBJ1-2
CASSASGNTGELFF	TGTGCCAGCAGCGCCAGCGGGAACACCGGGGAGCTGTTTTTT	-	-	TRBV9	TRBJ2-2
CASSSTPFGLAGENNEQFF	TGTGCCAGCAGCTCGACCCCTTTTGGGCTAGCGGGAGAAAACAATGAGCAGTTCTTC	TRBD2	-	TRBV11-1	TRBJ2-1
CASSFGLVSAEQYF	TGTGCCAGCAGCTTTGGACTAGTTTCTGCTGAGCAGTACTTC	TRBD2	-	TRBV7-3	TRBJ2-7
CASRKGTSGAAGELFF	TGTGCCAGCAGGAAAGGGACTAGCGGGGCTGCCGGGGAGCTGTTTTTT	TRBD2	-	TRBV2	TRBJ2-2
CASSLSSGQGRREQYF	TGTGCCAGCAGTTTGTCTTCGGGACAGGGGCGGAGAGAGCAGTACTTC	TRBD1	once	TRBV27	TRBJ2-7
CASRRTGGAGEKLFF	TGTGCCAGCAGAAGGACAGGGGGCGCAGGAGAAAAACTGTTTTTT	TRBD1	-	TRBV2	TRBJ1-4
CASRTERGSYEQYF	TGTGCCAGCAGGACAGAACGCGGGAGTTACGAGCAGTACTTC	-	-	TRBV21-1	TRBJ2-7
CSVEEGLDAEAFF	TGCAGCGTTGAGGAAGGTCTTGACGCTGAAGCTTTCTTT	-	-	TRBV29-1	TRBJ1-1
CASTGAFTYGYTF	TGTGCCAGTACAGGGGCGTTCACCTATGGCTACACCTTC	TRBD1	-	TRBV28	TRBJ1-2
CASSLDPGRTGNTIYF	TGTGCCAGCAGCTTGGATCCAGGGAGGACTGGAAACACCATATATTTT	-	-	TRBV5-6	TRBJ1-3
CASSFGVWEGNTGELFF	TGTGCCAGCAGTTTTGGGGTCTGGGAGGGAAACACCGGGGAGCTGTTTTTT	TRBD2	-	TRBV28	TRBJ2-2
CASSPRDRSSYNEQFF	TGTGCCAGCTCACCTAGGGACAGGTCCTCCTACAATGAGCAGTTCTTC	TRBD1	-	TRBV18	TRBJ2-1
CASSKGQGYGYTF	TGTGCCAGCAGTAAGGGACAGGGGTATGGCTACACCTTC	TRBD1	once	TRBV28	TRBJ1-2
CASSLTALTTDTQYF	TGTGCCAGCAGCTTAACGGCCCTAACCACAGATACGCAGTATTTT	-	once	TRBV7-3	TRBJ2-3
CASSTTRSGANVLTF	TGTGCCAGCAGTACCACCCGGTCTGGGGCCAACGTCCTGACTTTC	-	-	TRBV28	TRBJ2-6
CASSPNTWARSYNEQFF	TGTGCCAGCAGTCCTAACACTTGGGCTCGTTCCTACAATGAGCAGTTCTTC	-	-	TRBV28	TRBJ2-1
CASSKAPGHTYEQYF	TGTGCCAGTAGCAAAGCCCCGGGACATACCTACGAGCAGTACTTC	-	-	TRBV19	TRBJ2-7